This is a list of T cell receptor beta chains from one sample in a study of T cells in Graves' hyperthyroidism and ophthalmopathy. Using its own MiXCR run on the multiplex PCR reads, TCRdb lists one record per CDR3 protein. The sample comprises hundreds of thousands of distinct CDR3 sequences, around 39% of which are singletons, and over 8% rests with the top ten. Specimen: blood. The source of these receptors is a man between 18 and 35 years old with Graves' hyperthyroidism. Both conserved end residues are part of each CDR3. The order of the fields is CDR3 length, clone size, V gene, J gene, D gene, CDR3 DNA, CDR3 protein. The D gene is left open where the match is weak. The size entry is marked missing in some rows and otherwise reads once, few, many or a size class.

cdr3_length: 14
clone_size: .
v_call: TRBV6-5
j_call: TRBJ1-4
d_call: .
cdr3_nt: TGTGCCAGCAGTTACGTCGCAACTAATGAAAAACTGTTTTTT
cdr3_aa: CASSYVATNEKLFF

cdr3_length: 18
clone_size: .
v_call: TRBV6-6
j_call: TRBJ2-5
d_call: .
cdr3_nt: TGTGCCAGCAGTGAAGACGGGGGAGGACTGGTGACACAAGAGACCCAGTACTTC
cdr3_aa: CASSEDGGGLVTQETQYF

cdr3_length: 18
clone_size: .
v_call: TRBV20-1
j_call: TRBJ2-5
d_call: TRBD1
cdr3_nt: TGCAGTGCTAGAGGTTTCCAAGGGGACAGGGGAGGTGGAGAGACCCAGTACTTC
cdr3_aa: CSARGFQGDRGGGETQYF

cdr3_length: 16
clone_size: .
v_call: TRBV5-6
j_call: TRBJ2-7
d_call: TRBD1
cdr3_nt: TGTGCCAGCAGCTTGTACGGACAGGGGAGCTCCTACGAGCAGTACTTC
cdr3_aa: CASSLYGQGSSYEQYF

cdr3_length: 14
clone_size: many
v_call: TRBV15
j_call: TRBJ2-7
d_call: .
cdr3_nt: TGTGCCACCAGCAGAGATGAAGGGGCGGGTGAGCAGTACTTC
cdr3_aa: CATSRDEGAGEQYF

cdr3_length: 18
clone_size: few
v_call: TRBV5-1
j_call: TRBJ2-6
d_call: .
cdr3_nt: TGCGCCAGCAGCTTGACCCTTTTGGGGGCGTCTGGGGCCAACGTCCTGACTTTC
cdr3_aa: CASSLTLLGASGANVLTF

cdr3_length: 14
clone_size: .
v_call: TRBV7-3
j_call: TRBJ2-7
d_call: .
cdr3_nt: TGTGCCAGCAGCCCGTTTGGGGGTACAGACGAGCAGTACTTC
cdr3_aa: CASSPFGGTDEQYF

cdr3_length: 16
clone_size: few
v_call: TRBV7-2
j_call: TRBJ2-2
d_call: TRBD2
cdr3_nt: TGTGCCAGCAGCTTAGAGACTAGCGGGAGCACCGGGGAGCTGTTTTTT
cdr3_aa: CASSLETSGSTGELFF

cdr3_length: 11
clone_size: many
v_call: TRBV5-1
j_call: TRBJ1-2
d_call: .
cdr3_nt: TGCGCCAGCAGCTTTGGGGGAAGCTACACCTTC
cdr3_aa: CASSFGGSYTF

cdr3_length: 13
clone_size: few
v_call: TRBV2
j_call: TRBJ2-7
d_call: TRBD1
cdr3_nt: TGTGCCAGCGCTTGGGACAGGGAACTCGAGCAGTACTTC
cdr3_aa: CASAWDRELEQYF

cdr3_length: 13
clone_size: .
v_call: TRBV10-3
j_call: TRBJ1-2
d_call: .
cdr3_nt: TGTGCCATCGGTACAGGCATAATCTATGGCTACACCTTC
cdr3_aa: CAIGTGIIYGYTF

cdr3_length: 13
clone_size: many
v_call: TRBV29-1
j_call: TRBJ1-6
d_call: TRBD1
cdr3_nt: TGCAGCGTTCCCGGGACAGTGGACTCACCCCTCCACTTT
cdr3_aa: CSVPGTVDSPLHF

cdr3_length: 13
clone_size: many
v_call: TRBV20-1
j_call: TRBJ2-7
d_call: .
cdr3_nt: TGCAGTGCCGCGAGGGGGAGTGACTACGAGCAGTACTTC
cdr3_aa: CSAARGSDYEQYF

cdr3_length: 13
clone_size: few
v_call: TRBV3-1
j_call: TRBJ1-1
d_call: .
cdr3_nt: TGTGCCAGCAGCCAACCTCTAAACACTGAAGCTTTCTTT
cdr3_aa: CASSQPLNTEAFF

cdr3_length: 15
clone_size: .
v_call: TRBV7-2
j_call: TRBJ2-5
d_call: TRBD2
cdr3_nt: TGTGCCAGCAGCGTTGAACTAGCGGCACAAGAGACCCAGTACTTC
cdr3_aa: CASSVELAAQETQYF

cdr3_length: 15
clone_size: few
v_call: TRBV5-1
j_call: TRBJ1-6
d_call: .
cdr3_nt: TGCGCCAGCAGCTTTGGGATCCAGGTGGACTCACCCCTCCACTTT
cdr3_aa: CASSFGIQVDSPLHF

cdr3_length: 15
clone_size: .
v_call: TRBV24-1
j_call: TRBJ2-2
d_call: .
cdr3_nt: TGTGCCACCTCCAATCCCCGGATGAGCTCCGGGGAGCCGTTTTTT
cdr3_aa: CATSNPRMSSGEPFF

cdr3_length: 14
clone_size: .
v_call: TRBV19
j_call: TRBJ2-5
d_call: TRBD1
cdr3_nt: TGTGCCAGTAGTGCCGACAGGGACGGCGGGACCCAGTACTTC
cdr3_aa: CASSADRDGGTQYF

cdr3_length: 14
clone_size: many
v_call: TRBV29-1
j_call: TRBJ2-2
d_call: .
cdr3_nt: TGCAGCGTTGAAGTGAATGAAAACACCGGGGAGCTGTTTTTT
cdr3_aa: CSVEVNENTGELFF

cdr3_length: 14
clone_size: many
v_call: TRBV20-1
j_call: TRBJ1-6
d_call: TRBD1
cdr3_nt: TGCAGTGCTAAAACAGGGGGCGAATATTCACCCCTCCACTTT
cdr3_aa: CSAKTGGEYSPLHF

cdr3_length: 16
clone_size: .
v_call: TRBV9
j_call: TRBJ2-7
d_call: TRBD2
cdr3_nt: TGTGCCAGCAGCGTAGCTAATGGGGGGGTTTTGGACGAGCAGTACTTC
cdr3_aa: CASSVANGGVLDEQYF

cdr3_length: 15
clone_size: .
v_call: TRBV4-1
j_call: TRBJ1-1
d_call: TRBD1
cdr3_nt: TGCGCCAGCAGCCAACCTGGCAGGGGGCTGACTGAAGCTTTCTTT
cdr3_aa: CASSQPGRGLTEAFF

cdr3_length: 16
clone_size: many
v_call: TRBV29-1
j_call: TRBJ2-7
d_call: TRBD1
cdr3_nt: TGCAGCGTTGAATCACCTCGGGGACAGGGTTCCTACGAGCAGTACTTC
cdr3_aa: CSVESPRGQGSYEQYF

cdr3_length: 15
clone_size: .
v_call: TRBV15
j_call: TRBJ2-7
d_call: .
cdr3_nt: TGTGCCACCAGCAGAGAATTTGGGCCAACCTACGAGCAGTACTTC
cdr3_aa: CATSREFGPTYEQYF

cdr3_length: 15
clone_size: few
v_call: TRBV7-9
j_call: TRBJ1-5
d_call: TRBD1
cdr3_nt: TGCGCCAGCAGCCAAGAGACAGGGAACGGTCAGCCCCAGCATTTT
cdr3_aa: CASSQETGNGQPQHF

cdr3_length: 16
clone_size: .
v_call: TRBV9
j_call: TRBJ1-2
d_call: .
cdr3_nt: TGTGCCAGCAGCCAAAAGACCGGACTAGGAGGCCATGGCTACACCTTC
cdr3_aa: CASSQKTGLGGHGYTF